This TCR beta chain was recovered during a study of cytomegalovirus exposure and HLA in healthy donors (TCRdb year 2017). About the study as a whole: In an earlier analysis of 450 to 750 of the donors, around 290 Gb of sequence data and about 110 million unique TCR beta sequences from about 179 million T cells were reported. Roughly five DR-DQ haplotypes were treated as single units for association and clustering because of strong linkage in the cohort. The study aimed to test whether signatures of past pathogen exposure could be identified by cataloging public T cell receptors. To predict cytomegalovirus infection status, the study brought together high-throughput TCR immunosequencing, statistical association of individual TCRs with disease status, and machine learning. HLA typing covered class I and class II loci at four-digit resolution. An early release covering around 630 HLA-typed donors comprised about 310 gigabases of sequencing data and around 80 million unique TCR sequences. The later analysis used no new phenotypic data to find candidate immune exposures, relying instead on TCR beta sequences and their occurrence across donors. In addition to the first cohort of 666 subjects, a separate validation cohort of 100 to 150 different subjects was used. The study profiled the T cell repertoires of hundreds of subjects by immunosequencing and related them to cytomegalovirus serostatus. Of the 398 genotyped donors, 70% to 90% were placed in the genetic ancestry cluster associated with self-reported Caucasian donors. The number of typed donors differed by locus: roughly 620-640 for A, B, C, DRB1 and DQB1; approximately 530 for DQA1; about 600 for DPA1; and 400 to 480 for DPB1. An earlier analysis of several hundred of the donors applied high-throughput TCR beta sequencing to assess whether each TCR beta V gene segment acted as functional or pseudogenic. On average, about 240,000 unique TCR beta nucleotide sequences were sequenced per donor among 398 genotyped donors of the cohort, with around 19% of those sequences being non-productive. All discovery cohort repertoires had been generated on a single sequencing platform. A later genetic analysis took genome-wide SNP genotypes for about 60% of the roughly 670 donors and used that subset as a discovery cohort. Donor age, sex, ethnicity and CMV serostatus were collected together with the repertoire data. To study patterns of TCR occurrence, a later analysis re-analyzed previously published TCR beta repertoires from 666 donors and added high-resolution HLA genotyping.

In total, about 650 healthy bone marrow donors made up the cohort. At the time of sampling, every cohort member was nominally healthy, though immune exposures that went unrecorded were likely present. The donor was CMV seronegative and belonged to the group of 380 or so seronegative cohort members. A peripheral blood sample was collected from each donor, and TCR beta sequencing was performed on peripheral blood mononuclear cells. Genomic DNA was extracted from the blood cell samples with the Qiagen DNeasy Blood Extraction Kit. Summary of the overall study and its limitations: A later genetic analysis associated a missense DCLRE1C variant with V-gene and J-gene trimming of TCR beta chains, and an independent cohort replicated the association. A further reported finding was that TCR beta sequences accurately predicted the HLA-A and HLA-B alleles for most subjects in the first cohort. The only immune exposure information available for the cohort was CMV serostatus. Linkage disequilibrium might explain the correlated functional status among segregating V segments, but an unknown experimental factor could not be ruled out. Because counts were too low, seventeen rarely observed V segments, including chromosome 9 orphons, were excluded from the earlier analysis of some 540 of the donors. In a later genetic analysis, fewer N-insertions in productive TCRs were reported among donors in an Asian-associated ancestry cluster than the approximately 670-donor mean. A later analysis found that TCR association rates varied across HLA loci, with DRB1 alleles showing the most associated TCRs and HLA-C alleles the fewest. Because some donors lacked HLA typing at each locus, the association tests relied only on the typed subset. In this cohort, only TCR beta chains were sequenced, and detectable features were limited by the absence of alpha or paired-chain data. It was suggested by the authors that the approach could potentially be generalized to other disease states and immunological phenotypes. Most TCR sequences were observed very rarely across donors, whereas some public TCRs were present in many individuals. The 87-base-pair reads could not distinguish some IMGT-functional V segments, including TRBV6-2 and TRBV6-3, so those segments were excluded. Most CMV-associated TCR beta chains appeared to be HLA-restricted in a later analysis, and the HLA associations seemed to be driven largely by CMV exposure. Presence/absence analyses assumed roughly uniform sequencing depth across donors, an assumption that may not hold. The study gave a list of some 150 TCR beta chains associated with cytomegalovirus. Assigning TCR associations to individual alleles was difficult when HLA alleles, especially DR and DQ, strongly co-occurred. A few of the identified cytomegalovirus-associated TCR beta chains were confirmed in vitro to be specific for cytomegalovirus antigens. Several of the top co-occurrence clusters appeared to be linked to parvovirus B19, influenza, CMV and Epstein-Barr virus, according to a later analysis. A group of highly shared sequence variants was considered likely to be a technical artifact of the sequencing pipeline. At a false discovery rate of 0.05, a later analysis linked 15,000 to 20,000 TCR beta sequences to specific HLA alleles. Cytomegalovirus status was reported to be diagnosed by the classifier with high specificity and sensitivity in both the original and validation cohorts. In an earlier analysis of fewer than 750 of the donors, most TCR beta V segments were observed in productive rearrangements about 90% or about 30% of the time, broadly matching IMGT annotations. In a later analysis, HLA-associated TCR beta chains were found to be more clonally expanded and to have lower generation probabilities than equally common non-associated chains.

The library was built by means of the immunoSEQ multiplex PCR assay. The multiplex PCR relied on a mix of 60 forward primers for TCR Vbeta segments and 13 reverse primers for TCR Jbeta segments. A multiplex PCR assay on genomic DNA amplified the CDR3 region of rearranged TCR beta genes. The amplified TCR beta libraries were sequenced on the Illumina HiSeq System as 87-base-pair reads. In the authors' own workflow: Across the 500 to 700 repertoires, a later analysis counted tens of millions of unique TCR beta chains, approximately 10 million of which were shared by at least two donors. Raw reads were error-corrected and collapsed into unique sequences with a nearest-neighbor algorithm that merged closely related sequences to remove PCR and sequencing errors. To assign V, D and J gene segments, CDR3 sequences were aligned to IMGT reference sequences. For a sequence to be retained, at least a six-nucleotide match to both a V gene segment and a J gene segment was required. A rearrangement counted as productive if the CDR3 had no stop codons and remained in frame with V and J, and every other rearrangement counted as non-productive. Following IMGT convention, CDR3 was defined as the stretch from the second conserved V-encoded cysteine to the conserved J-encoded phenylalanine. The earlier analysis of 587 of the donors excluded any sequence lacking an unambiguous match to a single V gene segment. In an earlier analysis of several hundred of the donors, a V segment was called functional when productive rearrangements were above 56.7%, and segregating when the standard deviation between donors exceeded 5%. To diagnose cytomegalovirus status from the catalog of TCR beta chain sequences, a statistical classification framework was built. V and J gene assignment, in a later analysis, came from comparing TCR nucleotide sequences with IMGT/GENE-DB human TR gene sequences. Using the TCRdist pipeline, a later analysis assigned CDR3 sequences along with most-parsimonious VDJ recombination scenarios. In a later analysis, every TCR beta chain was defined by the combination of its CDR3 amino acid sequence and its V-gene family, and reads without a unique V-gene family were dropped. A later analysis removed 500 to 600 highly shared, low-generation-probability nucleotide sequences to deal with suspected cross-contamination and a sequencing artifact. In a later analysis, a clonal expansion index was calculated for each public chain from normalized within-repertoire ranks of inferred template counts. In a later analysis, generation probabilities were computed using a VDJ recombination model fitted to out-of-frame rearrangements, and the results were checked against IGoR. In a later analysis, TCR-TCR, TCR-HLA and TCR-CMV co-occurrence was scored with hypergeometric tests, and a repertoire-size bias correction was applied to TCR pairs. In a later analysis, false discovery rates were estimated by permuting HLA or CMV assignments 20 times. In a later analysis, co-occurring TCRs were grouped using DBSCAN, with TCRdist sequence similarity added in when clustering inside HLA-allele-positive subsets. Repertoires with fewer than 30,000 or more than 120,000 public chains, plus five repertoires with anomalous nucleotide sharing, were excluded from co-occurrence clustering. The clones in this table, taken by TCRdb from immuneACCESS, are in-frame only. Not every clone is retained; where verified, under half of the shortfall comes from an unresolved V gene, and the cause of the rest is unknown. V and J calls and clone size come straight from that table; D and trimming were deduced from the DNA. The sample table records 100,000 to 150,000 clones; 83% of these occur just once. The top ten clones comprise 1.2% of the sample.

V is cut back by 2 bases and J by 4 bases, with 3 bases in the junction unmatched. The cysteine opens and the phenylalanine closes a CDR3 of 14 amino acids. The kept DNA is CDR3 alone, 42 bases in frame from the first base. In the germline V gene (reference sequence), CDR1 corresponds to SGHNT and CDR2 to YYREEE. Concerning this clone: It lacks a known antigen. Per-nucleotide qualities are absent, and no much larger clonotype sits a single base away.

The chain was built from TRBV5-4 and TRBJ2-3, with 8 junctional bases fitting TRBD2. The sequenced material came from PBMCs. The clonotype was recovered from a girl aged 2-10 years in good health and CMV-seronegative. The CDR3 is CASSFLGGADTQYF. The DNA sequence is given as TGTGCCAGCAGCTTTCTCGGGGGGGCAGATACGCAGTATTTT.